The T cell receptor (beta chain) described here comes from a study of OX40 agonist ivuxolimab in advanced cancers. Looking at the study overall: Hepatocellular carcinoma, melanoma, renal cell or head and neck cancer was diagnosed in the dose-escalation patients.

Profiled with immunoSEQ multiplex PCR; TCRdb holds only in-frame clones, not every one. The sample has 77,000 or so clones; around 80% are singletons. Trimming cost V 6 bases and J 5 bases, with 31 bases left between them. The CDR3 sequence is 19 residues long. Patients were excluded for autoimmune disease history or systemic immunosuppression. The TCR originated in an adult with an advanced solid tumor such as melanoma, head and neck, liver or kidney cancer. The sequencing used CD4+ or CD8+ T cells sorted from blood, collected in a trial of the OX40 agonist ivuxolimab. The V and J genes are TRBV6-7 and TRBJ1-1; D not resolved. TRBV6-7 counts as an open reading frame of uncertain function. Here the CDR3 reads CASSNPSLNDSWRMTEAFF. The CDR3 coding sequence is TGTGCCAGCAGCAATCCCTCCCTCAATGACTCATGGAGAATGACTGAAGCTTTCTTT.